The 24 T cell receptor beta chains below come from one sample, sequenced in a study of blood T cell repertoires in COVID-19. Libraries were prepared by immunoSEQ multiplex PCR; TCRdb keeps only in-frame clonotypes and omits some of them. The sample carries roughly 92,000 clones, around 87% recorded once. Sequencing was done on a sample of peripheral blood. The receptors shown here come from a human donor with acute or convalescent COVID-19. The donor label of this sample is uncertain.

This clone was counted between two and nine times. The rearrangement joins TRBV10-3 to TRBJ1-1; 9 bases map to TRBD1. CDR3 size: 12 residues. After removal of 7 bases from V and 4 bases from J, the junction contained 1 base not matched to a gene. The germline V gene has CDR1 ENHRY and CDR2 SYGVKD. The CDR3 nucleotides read TGTGCCATCAAGACAGGGGGCACTGAAGCTTTCTTT. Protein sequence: CAIKTGGTEAFF.

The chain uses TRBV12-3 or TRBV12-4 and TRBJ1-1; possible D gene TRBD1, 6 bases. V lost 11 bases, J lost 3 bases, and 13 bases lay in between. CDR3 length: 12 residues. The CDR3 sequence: CASRGGYTEAFF. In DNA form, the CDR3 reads TGTGCCTCCAGGGGCGGGTACACTGAAGCTTTCTTT.

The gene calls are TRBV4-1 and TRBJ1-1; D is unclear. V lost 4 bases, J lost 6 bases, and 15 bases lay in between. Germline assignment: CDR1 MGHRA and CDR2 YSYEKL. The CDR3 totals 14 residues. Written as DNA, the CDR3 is TGCGCCAGCAGCCGAGAGACGGGATTCGCTGAAGCTTTCTTT. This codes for CASSRETGFAEAFF.

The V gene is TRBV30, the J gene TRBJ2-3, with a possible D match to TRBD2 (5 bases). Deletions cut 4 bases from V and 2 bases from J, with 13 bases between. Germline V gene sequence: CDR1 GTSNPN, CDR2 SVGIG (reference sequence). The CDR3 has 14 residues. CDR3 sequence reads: CAWTLGSHTDTQYF. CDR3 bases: TGTGCCTGGACACTAGGTTCCCACACAGATACGCAGTATTTT.

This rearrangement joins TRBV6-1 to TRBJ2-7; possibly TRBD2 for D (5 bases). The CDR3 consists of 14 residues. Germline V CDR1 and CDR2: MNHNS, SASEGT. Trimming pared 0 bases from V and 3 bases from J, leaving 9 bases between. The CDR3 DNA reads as TGTGCCAGCAGTGAAGCGGCAGGAGGCTACGAGCAGTACTTC. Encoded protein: CASSEAAGGYEQYF.

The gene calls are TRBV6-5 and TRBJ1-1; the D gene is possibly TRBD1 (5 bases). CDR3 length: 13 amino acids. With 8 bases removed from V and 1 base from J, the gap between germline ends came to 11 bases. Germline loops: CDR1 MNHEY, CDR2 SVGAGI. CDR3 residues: CASRPGGNTEAFF. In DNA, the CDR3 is TGTGCCAGCCGACCGGGGGGGAACACTGAAGCTTTCTTT.

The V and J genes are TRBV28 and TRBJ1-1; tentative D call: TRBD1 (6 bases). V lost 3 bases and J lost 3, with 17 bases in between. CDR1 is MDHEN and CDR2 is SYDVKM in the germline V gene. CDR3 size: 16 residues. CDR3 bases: TGTGCCAGCAGTTTTGTGGGGGCCGGTATGTACACTGAAGCTTTCTTT. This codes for CASSFVGAGMYTEAFF.

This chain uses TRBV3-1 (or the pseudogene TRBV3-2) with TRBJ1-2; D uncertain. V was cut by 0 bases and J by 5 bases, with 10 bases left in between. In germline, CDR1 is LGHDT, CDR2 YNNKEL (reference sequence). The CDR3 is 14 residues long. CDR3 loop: CASSQDGIRYGYTF. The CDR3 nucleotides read TGTGCCAGCAGCCAAGACGGGATCAGATATGGCTACACCTTC.

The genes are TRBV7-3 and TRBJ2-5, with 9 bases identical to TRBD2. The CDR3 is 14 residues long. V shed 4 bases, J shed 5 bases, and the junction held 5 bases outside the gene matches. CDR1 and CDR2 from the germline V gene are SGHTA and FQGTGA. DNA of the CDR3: TGTGCCAGCAGCTCGGGACTAGCCGGCGAGACCCAGTACTTC. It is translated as CASSSGLAGETQYF.

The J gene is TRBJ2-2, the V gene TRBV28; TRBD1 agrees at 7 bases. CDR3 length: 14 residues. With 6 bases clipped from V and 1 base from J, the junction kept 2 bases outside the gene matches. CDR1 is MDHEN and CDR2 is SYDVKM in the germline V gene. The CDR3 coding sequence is TGTGCCAGCAGATACAGGGGGAACACCGGGGAGCTGTTTTTT. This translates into CASRYRGNTGELFF.

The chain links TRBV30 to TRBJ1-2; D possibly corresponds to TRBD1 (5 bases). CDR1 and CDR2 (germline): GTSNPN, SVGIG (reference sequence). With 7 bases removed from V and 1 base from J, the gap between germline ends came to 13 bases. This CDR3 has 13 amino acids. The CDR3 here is CASSGGVNYGYTF. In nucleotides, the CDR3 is TGTGCCTCATCGGGGGGGGTTAACTATGGCTACACCTTC.

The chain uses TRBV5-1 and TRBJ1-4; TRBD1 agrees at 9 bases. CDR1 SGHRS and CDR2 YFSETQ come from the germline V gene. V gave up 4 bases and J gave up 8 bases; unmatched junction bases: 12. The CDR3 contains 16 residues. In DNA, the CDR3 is TGCGCCAGCAGCCCCGGACAGGGGACCGGTGGCGAAAAACTGTTTTTT. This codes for CASSPGQGTGGEKLFF.

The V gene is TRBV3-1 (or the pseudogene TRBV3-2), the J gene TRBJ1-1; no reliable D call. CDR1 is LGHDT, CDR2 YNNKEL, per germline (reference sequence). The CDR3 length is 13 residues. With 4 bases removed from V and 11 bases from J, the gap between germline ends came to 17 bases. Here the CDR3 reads CASSPQYQRAAFF. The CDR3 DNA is TGTGCCAGCAGCCCCCAGTATCAGCGGGCCGCTTTCTTT.

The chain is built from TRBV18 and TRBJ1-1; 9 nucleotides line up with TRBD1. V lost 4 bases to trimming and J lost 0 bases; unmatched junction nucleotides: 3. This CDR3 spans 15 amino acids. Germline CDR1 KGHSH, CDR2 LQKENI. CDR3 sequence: CASSRQGGMNTEAFF. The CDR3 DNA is TGTGCCAGCTCACGACAGGGGGGCATGAACACTGAAGCTTTCTTT.

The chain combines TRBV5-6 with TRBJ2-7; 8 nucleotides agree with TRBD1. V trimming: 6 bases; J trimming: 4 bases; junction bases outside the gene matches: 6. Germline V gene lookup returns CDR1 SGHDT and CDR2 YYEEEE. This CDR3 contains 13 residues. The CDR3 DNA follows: TGTGCCAGCACCCGGGACAGGACGTACGAGCAGTACTTC. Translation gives CASTRDRTYEQYF.

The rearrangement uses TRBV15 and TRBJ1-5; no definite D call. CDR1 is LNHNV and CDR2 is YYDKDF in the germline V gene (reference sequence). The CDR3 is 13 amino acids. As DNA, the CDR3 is TGTGGCCCACCAGGTGGCCCACTCAAGCCCCAGCATTTT. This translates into CGPPGGPLKPQHF.

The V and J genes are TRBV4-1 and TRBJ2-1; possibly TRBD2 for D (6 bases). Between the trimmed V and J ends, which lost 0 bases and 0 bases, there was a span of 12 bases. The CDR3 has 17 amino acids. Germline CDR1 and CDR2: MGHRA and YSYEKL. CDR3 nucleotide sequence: TGCGCCAGCAGCCAAGATAGCGGCTTGAGCTCCTACAATGAGCAGTTCTTC. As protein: CASSQDSGLSSYNEQFF.

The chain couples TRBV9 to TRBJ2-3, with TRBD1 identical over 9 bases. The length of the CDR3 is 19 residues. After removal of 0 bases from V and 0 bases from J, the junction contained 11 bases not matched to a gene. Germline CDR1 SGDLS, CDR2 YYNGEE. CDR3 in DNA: TGTGCCAGCAGCGTAGAATCCGGGACAGGGACCTCTAGCACAGATACGCAGTATTTT. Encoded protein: CASSVESGTGTSSTDTQYF.

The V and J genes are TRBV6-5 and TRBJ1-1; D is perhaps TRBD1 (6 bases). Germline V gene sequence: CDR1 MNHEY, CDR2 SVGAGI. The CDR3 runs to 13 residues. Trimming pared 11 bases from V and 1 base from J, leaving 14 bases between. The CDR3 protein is CAEGDGRNTEAFF. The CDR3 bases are TGTGCCGAGGGGGATGGGAGGAACACTGAAGCTTTCTTT.

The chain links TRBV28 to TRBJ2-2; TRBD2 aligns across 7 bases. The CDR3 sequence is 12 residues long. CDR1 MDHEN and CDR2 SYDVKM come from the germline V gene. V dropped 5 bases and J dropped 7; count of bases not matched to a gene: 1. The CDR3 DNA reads TGTGCCAGCAGTGGGGGGGTCGGGGAGCTGTTTTTT. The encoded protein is CASSGGVGELFF.

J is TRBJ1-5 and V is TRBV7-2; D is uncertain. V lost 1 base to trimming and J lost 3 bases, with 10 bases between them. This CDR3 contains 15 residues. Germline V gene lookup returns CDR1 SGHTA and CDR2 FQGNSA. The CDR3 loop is CASSLVAGDNQPQHF. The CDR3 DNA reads TGTGCCAGCAGCTTAGTTGCCGGGGACAATCAGCCCCAGCATTTT.

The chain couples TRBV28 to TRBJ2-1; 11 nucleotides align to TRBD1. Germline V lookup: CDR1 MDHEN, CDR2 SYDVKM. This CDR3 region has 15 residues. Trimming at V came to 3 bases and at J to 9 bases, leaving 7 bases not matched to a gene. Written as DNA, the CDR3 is TGTGCCAGCAGTTTTAGAGGACAGGGGGCCCCTGAGCAGTTCTTC. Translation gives CASSFRGQGAPEQFF. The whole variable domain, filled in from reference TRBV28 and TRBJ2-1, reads DVKVTQSSRYLVKRTGEKVFLECVQDMDHENMFWYRQDPGLGLRLIYFSYDVKMKEKGDIPEGYSVSREKKERFSLILESASTNQTSMYLCASSFRGQGAPEQFFGPGTRLTVL.

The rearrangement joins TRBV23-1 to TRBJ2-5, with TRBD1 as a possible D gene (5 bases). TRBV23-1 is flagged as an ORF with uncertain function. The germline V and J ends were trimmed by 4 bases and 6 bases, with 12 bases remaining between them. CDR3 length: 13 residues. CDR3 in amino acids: CASSPQGRKTQYF. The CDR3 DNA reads TGCGCCAGCAGTCCCCAGGGTAGGAAGACCCAGTACTTC.

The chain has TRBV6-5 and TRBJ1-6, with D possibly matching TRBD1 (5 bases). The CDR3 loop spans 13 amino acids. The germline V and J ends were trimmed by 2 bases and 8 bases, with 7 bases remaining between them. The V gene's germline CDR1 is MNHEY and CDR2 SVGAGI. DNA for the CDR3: TGTGCCAGCAGTTACGCGGGGGATTCACCCCTCCACTTT. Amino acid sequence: CASSYAGDSPLHF.